The 15 T cell receptor beta chains presented below share a single source sample, sequenced in a study of tumor and adjacent non-tumor tissue in lung cancer. Three rounds of nested PCR, following a modified ARM-PCR protocol, produced the TCRbeta library. TCRdb reanalysed the multiplex PCR reads using MiXCR and keeps one entry per CDR3 protein. Among around 140,000 distinct CDR3 sequences listed, 60% to 70% were seen once. This sample's RNA came from whole unsorted tissue. The specimen sequenced was lung tumor tissue. These receptors were taken from a man aged 55 to 70 with small cell lung cancer.

This clonotype was seen only once. V is TRBV12-3 or TRBV12-4 and J is TRBJ2-2; 7 bases agree with TRBD2. The CDR3 length is 16 residues. This CDR3 is CAGRRRSAGNTGELFF. For the CDR3, the DNA is TGTGCTGGCAGACGGAGGTCAGCGGGAAACACCGGGGAGCTGTTTTTT.

As concerns this clonotype: A much larger clone lies a single base off, so this may be a read error. The V gene is TRBV20-1, the J gene TRBJ2-1; 7 nucleotides align to TRBD2. After removal of 2 bases from V and 7 bases from J, the junction contained 17 bases not matched to a gene. The CDR3 has 17 amino acids. CDR1 and CDR2 from the germline V gene are DFQATT and SNEGSKA (reference sequence). CDR3 protein: CSARPLNHMSGKNEQFF. The CDR3 DNA reads TGCAGTGCTAGACCCCTGAATCACATGAGCGGGAAAAATGAGCAGTTCTTC.

This chain links TRBV6-5 with TRBJ1-1, with TRBD1 as a possible D gene (6 bases). CDR1 MNHEY and CDR2 SVGAGI come from the germline V gene. V lost 9 bases and J 5 bases, leaving 16 bases between the germline ends. CDR3 length: 13 amino acids. Here the CDR3 DNA reads TGTGCCAGTTATAGGGGGTTAGAGACTGAAGCTTTCTTT. Its translation: CASYRGLETEAFF.

This clonotype has only one observation. V gene TRBV20-1 combines with J gene TRBJ2-1; D is ambiguous. The germline CDR1 and CDR2 sequences are DFQATT and SNEGSKA (reference sequence). The CDR3 spans 13 residues. Trimming shortened V by 0 bases and J by 5 bases, and 8 bases separated the two germline ends. CDR3 region: CSARDGVNNEQFF. As DNA, the CDR3 is TGCAGTGCTAGAGATGGTGTAAACAATGAGCAGTTCTTC.

The table lists this clonotype with many counts. The chain joins TRBV29-1 to TRBJ2-1; TRBD2 aligns across 8 bases. Germline V gene sequence: CDR1 SQVTM, CDR2 ANQGSEA. The CDR3 is 13 amino acids. V shed 6 bases, J shed 5 bases, and the junction held 6 bases outside the gene matches. The CDR3 reads CSVPPGGDNEQFF. CDR3 bases: TGCAGCGTACCCCCGGGAGGGGACAATGAGCAGTTCTTC.

Points on this clonotype: One end of the junction varies from germline; a read error may be responsible. This chain connects TRBV12-3 or TRBV12-4 to TRBJ2-1; 7 bases match TRBD2. The CDR3 is 15 amino acids. The DNA for the CDR3 is TGTGTCAGCAGCAAAAGGGAGGGGACTTACAATGAGCAGTTCTTC. It encodes CVSSKREGTYNEQFF.

The chain has TRBV6-1 and TRBJ2-1; no firm D call. V lost 5 bases, J lost 3 bases, and 17 bases lay in between. Per the germline V gene, CDR1 is MNHNS and CDR2 is SASEGT. The CDR3 has 16 residues. This CDR3 reads CASSLHSARVYNEQFF. Written as DNA, the CDR3 is TGTGCCAGCAGTCTACACTCCGCTCGGGTCTACAATGAGCAGTTCTTC.

The rearrangement joins TRBV11-3 to TRBJ2-1, with D tentatively TRBD2 (6 bases). In germline, CDR1 is SGHNT, CDR2 YENEEA. The V and J ends lost 1 base and 6 bases respectively, with 16 bases between them. The CDR3 is 16 amino acids. The CDR3 DNA reads TGTGCCAGCAGCTTAGTTGTTAGCGGAGCCTTCAATGAGCAGTTCTTC. Protein: CASSLVVSGAFNEQFF.

This clonotype has a handful of counts. This chain connects TRBV6-5 to TRBJ1-1; D gene ambiguous. V dropped 8 bases and J dropped 3 bases, with 10 bases sitting between them. Germline V CDR1 and CDR2: MNHEY, SVGAGI. The CDR3 is made up of 12 amino acids. The CDR3 nucleotides are TGTGCCAGCGGGGAGGTGTACACTGAAGCTTTCTTT. Translating gives CASGEVYTEAFF.

At least ten counts were recorded for this clonotype. V gene TRBV6-1 combines with J gene TRBJ1-4, with 7 nucleotides matching TRBD1. This CDR3 is built from 15 residues. Germline lookup yields CDR1 MNHNS and CDR2 SASEGT. Trimming removed 5 bases from V and 7 bases from J; junction bases left unmatched: 10. The CDR3 DNA reads as TGTGCCAGCAGTTTCGGTCGACAGGGAAGTGAAAAACTGTTTTTT. It specifies CASSFGRQGSEKLFF.

This clonotype was counted a few times. A much larger clone is a single base away; this may be a read error. J is TRBJ2-7 and V is TRBV6-1, with D unclear. Germline V CDR1 and CDR2: MNHNS, SASEGT. This CDR3 is 14 amino acids long. The CDR3 bases are TGTGCCGGCAGTACGGATCCCAGGTCCTACGAGCAGTACTTC. Translated, it gives CAGSTDPRSYEQYF.

This clonotype was seen repeatedly, ten times or more. The genes are TRBV5-6 and TRBJ1-5; D uncertain. Trimming took off 1 base at V and 6 bases at J, with 14 bases between the two ends. The CDR3 length is 15 residues. From germline, CDR1 is SGHDT and CDR2 YYEEEE. This CDR3 reads CASSLRQAGVQPQHF. The CDR3, as DNA: TGTGCCAGCAGCTTGCGCCAGGCTGGGGTTCAGCCCCAGCATTTT.

Details on this clonotype: Germline is not matched at one junction end, which may reflect a read error. V usage is TRBV29-1 and J usage is TRBJ1-4; D not certain. CDR1 and CDR2 from the germline V gene are SQVTM and ANQGSEA. CDR3 size: 10 residues. The CDR3 region is CSAEDEKLFF. CDR3 DNA sequence: TGCAGCGCTGAAGATGAAAAACTGTTTTTT.

The table lists this clonotype with a count of one. At one end, the junction sequence differs from germline, possibly due to a read error. This chain uses TRBV11-2 with TRBJ2-7, with TRBD2 matching 8 bases. The CDR3 extends over 12 amino acids. The germline V gene has CDR1 SGHAT and CDR2 FQNNGV. CDR3 bases: TGTGTCAGCAGCGCCGGGGGGGGCGAGCATTACTTC. It yields the protein CVSSAGGGEHYF. The full variable domain, rest sourced from reference TRBV11-2 and TRBJ2-7, is EAGVAQSPRYKIIEKRQSVAFWCNPISGHATLYWYQQILGQGPKLLIQFQNNGVVDDSQLPKDRFSAERLKGVDSTLKIQPAKLEDSAVYLCVSSAGGGEHYFGPGTRLTVT.

This clonotype showed up many times. The chain links TRBV11-2 to TRBJ2-1, with D perhaps matching TRBD1 or TRBD2 (5 bases each). The ends were cut back, 0 bases at V and 13 bases at J, with 16 bases in the middle. This CDR3 contains 14 residues. Germline lookup yields CDR1 SGHAT and CDR2 FQNNGV. For the CDR3, the DNA is TGTGCCAGCAGCTTAGATCCAGGGAGCGTCGCACAGTTCTTC. Its protein is CASSLDPGSVAQFF. The full variable domain, with the rest looked up from reference TRBV11-2 and TRBJ2-1, is EAGVAQSPRYKIIEKRQSVAFWCNPISGHATLYWYQQILGQGPKLLIQFQNNGVVDDSQLPKDRFSAERLKGVDSTLKIQPAKLEDSAVYLCASSLDPGSVAQFFGPGTRLTVL.